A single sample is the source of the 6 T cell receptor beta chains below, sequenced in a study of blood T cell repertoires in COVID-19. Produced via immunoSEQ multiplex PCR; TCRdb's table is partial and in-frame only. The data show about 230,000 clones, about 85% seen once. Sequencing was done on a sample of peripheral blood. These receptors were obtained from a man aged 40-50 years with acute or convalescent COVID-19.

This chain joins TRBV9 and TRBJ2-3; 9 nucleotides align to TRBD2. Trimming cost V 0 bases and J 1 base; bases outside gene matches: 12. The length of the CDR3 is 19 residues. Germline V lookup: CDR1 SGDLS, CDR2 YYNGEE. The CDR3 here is CASSVGMRGGPGRTDTQYF. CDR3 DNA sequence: TGTGCCAGCAGCGTAGGTATGCGGGGGGGCCCCGGACGCACAGATACGCAGTATTTT.

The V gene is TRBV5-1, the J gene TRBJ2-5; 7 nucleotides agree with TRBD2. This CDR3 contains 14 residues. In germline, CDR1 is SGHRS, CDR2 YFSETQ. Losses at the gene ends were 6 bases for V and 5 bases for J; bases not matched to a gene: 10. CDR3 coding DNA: TGCGCCAGCAACGGGGGAGGGGCCGGGGAGACCCAGTACTTC. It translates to CASNGGGAGETQYF.

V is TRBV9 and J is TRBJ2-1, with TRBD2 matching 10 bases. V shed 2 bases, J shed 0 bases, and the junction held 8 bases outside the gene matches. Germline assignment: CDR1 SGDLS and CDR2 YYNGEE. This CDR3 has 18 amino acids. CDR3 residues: CASSVDSGGLSSYNEQFF. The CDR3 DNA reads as TGTGCCAGCAGCGTTGATAGCGGGGGGCTTAGCTCCTACAATGAGCAGTTCTTC. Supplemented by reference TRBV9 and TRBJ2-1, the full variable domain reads DSGVTQTPKHLITATGQRVTLRCSPRSGDLSVYWYQQSLDQGLQFLIQYYNGEERAKGNILERFSAQQFPDLHSELNLSSLELGDSALYFCASSVDSGGLSSYNEQFFGPGTRLTVL.

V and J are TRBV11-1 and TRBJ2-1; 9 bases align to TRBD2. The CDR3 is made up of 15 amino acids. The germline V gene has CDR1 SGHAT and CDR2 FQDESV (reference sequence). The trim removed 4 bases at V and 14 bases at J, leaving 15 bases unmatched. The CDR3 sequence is CASSWGGSGGPDKFF. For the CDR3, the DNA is TGTGCCAGCAGCTGGGGAGGGAGCGGGGGGCCAGATAAGTTCTTC. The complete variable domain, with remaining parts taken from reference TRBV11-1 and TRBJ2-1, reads EAEVAQSPRYKITEKSQAVAFWCDPISGHATLYWYRQILGQGPELLVQFQDESVVDDSQLPKDRFSAERLKGVDSTLKIQPAELGDSAMYLCASSWGGSGGPDKFFGPGTRLTVL.

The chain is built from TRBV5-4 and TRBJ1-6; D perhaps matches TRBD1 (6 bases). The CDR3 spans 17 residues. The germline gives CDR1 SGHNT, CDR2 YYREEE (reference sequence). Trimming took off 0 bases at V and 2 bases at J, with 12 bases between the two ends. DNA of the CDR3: TGTGCCAGCAGCTTGGTACAGGGAGCCCCCTATAATTCACCCCTCCACTTT. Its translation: CASSLVQGAPYNSPLHF. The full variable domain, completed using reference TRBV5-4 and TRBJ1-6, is ETGVTQSPTHLIKTRGQQVTLRCSSQSGHNTVSWYQQALGQGPQFIFQYYREEENGRGNFPPRFSGLQFPNYSSELNVNALELDDSALYLCASSLVQGAPYNSPLHFGNGTRLTVT.

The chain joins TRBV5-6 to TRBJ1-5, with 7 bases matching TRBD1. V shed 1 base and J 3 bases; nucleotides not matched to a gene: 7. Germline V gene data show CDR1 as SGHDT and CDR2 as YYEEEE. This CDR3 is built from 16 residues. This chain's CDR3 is CASSLRGRAYNQPQHF. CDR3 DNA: TGTGCCAGCAGCTTGAGGGGGCGAGCATACAATCAGCCCCAGCATTTT.